This T cell receptor (beta chain) was found in a study of blood T cell repertoires in COVID-19. Authors' analysis steps: By means of reference gene primer amplification, nucleated cell counts were estimated. Repertoires were generated with immunoSEQ multiplex PCR, while TCRdb's copy carries only in-frame clones and drops some. V and J calls and clone size follow that table, whereas D and trimming were derived from the DNA. The sample lists about 170,000 clones, roughly 93% seen once, with around 5% in the top ten. Deletions cut 1 base from V and 7 bases from J, with 7 bases between. Germline V gene data show CDR1 as SGHAT and CDR2 as FQDESV (reference sequence). This CDR3 has 13 amino acids.

The V call is TRBV11-1, the J call TRBJ2-2; weak D call: TRBD1 (5 bases). Sequenced: peripheral blood. The sequence was collected from a man younger than 30 with COVID-19, enrolled during active disease. CDR3 residues: CASSLGDSGELFF. CDR3 nucleotides: TGTGCCAGCAGCTTAGGAGACAGCGGGGAGCTGTTTTTT. The complete variable domain, with remaining parts taken from reference TRBV11-1 and TRBJ2-2, reads EAEVAQSPRYKITEKSQAVAFWCDPISGHATLYWYRQILGQGPELLVQFQDESVVDDSQLPKDRFSAERLKGVDSTLKIQPAELGDSAMYLCASSLGDSGELFFGEGSRLTVL.